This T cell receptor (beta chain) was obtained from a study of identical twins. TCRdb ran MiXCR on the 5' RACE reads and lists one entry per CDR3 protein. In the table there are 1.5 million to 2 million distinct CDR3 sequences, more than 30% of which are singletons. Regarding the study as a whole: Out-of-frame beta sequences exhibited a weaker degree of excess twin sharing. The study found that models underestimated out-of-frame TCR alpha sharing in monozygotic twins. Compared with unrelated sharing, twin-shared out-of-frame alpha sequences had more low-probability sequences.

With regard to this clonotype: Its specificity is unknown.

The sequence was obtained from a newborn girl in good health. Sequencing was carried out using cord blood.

CDR3 region: CASSLEGRLAEYNEQFF. The CDR3 nucleotides read TGCGCCAGCAGCTTGGAGGGCAGGCTAGCCGAATACAATGAGCAGTTCTTC. The rearrangement links TRBV5-1 to TRBJ2-1; a possible D gene is TRBD2 (5 bases). Deletions cut 0 bases from V and 4 bases from J, with 17 bases between. The germline V gene encodes CDR1 SGHRS and CDR2 YFSETQ. CDR3 size: 17 residues.